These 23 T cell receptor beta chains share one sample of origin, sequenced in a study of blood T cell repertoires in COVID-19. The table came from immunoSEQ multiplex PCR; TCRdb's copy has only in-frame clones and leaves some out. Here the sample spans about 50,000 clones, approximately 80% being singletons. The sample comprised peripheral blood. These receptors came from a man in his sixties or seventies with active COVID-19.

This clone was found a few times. The DNA of the CDR3 is TGTGCCAGCAGTGACGCAGGGTACCTCAATGAGCAGTTCTTC. Its protein product is CASSDAGYLNEQFF. The V and J genes are TRBV6-1 and TRBJ2-1; possible D gene TRBD1, 5 bases. V was pared by 3 bases and J by 6 bases, with 12 bases between. The CDR3 has 14 amino acids. The V gene's germline CDR1 is MNHNS and CDR2 SASEGT.

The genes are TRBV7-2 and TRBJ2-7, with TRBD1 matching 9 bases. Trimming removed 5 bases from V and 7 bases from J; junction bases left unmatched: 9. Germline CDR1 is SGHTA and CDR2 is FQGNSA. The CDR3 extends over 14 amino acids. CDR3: CASSAGQGTREQYF. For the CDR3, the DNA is TGTGCCAGCAGCGCAGGACAGGGGACGCGGGAGCAGTACTTC.

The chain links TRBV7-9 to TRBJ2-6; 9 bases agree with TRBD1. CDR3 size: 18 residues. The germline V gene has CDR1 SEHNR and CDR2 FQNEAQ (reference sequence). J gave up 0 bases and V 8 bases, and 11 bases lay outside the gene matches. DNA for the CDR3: TGTGCCAGCGACCCAACGGGGACAGGGAGCTCTGGGGCCAACGTCCTGACTTTC. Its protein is CASDPTGTGSSGANVLTF.

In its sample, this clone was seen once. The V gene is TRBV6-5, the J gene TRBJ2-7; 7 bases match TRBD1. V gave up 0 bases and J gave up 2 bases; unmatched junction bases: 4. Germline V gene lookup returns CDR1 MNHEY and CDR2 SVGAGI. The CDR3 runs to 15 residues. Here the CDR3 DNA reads TGTGCCAGCAGTTACTCGGTAGGACAGGCCTACGAGCAGTACTTC. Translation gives CASSYSVGQAYEQYF.

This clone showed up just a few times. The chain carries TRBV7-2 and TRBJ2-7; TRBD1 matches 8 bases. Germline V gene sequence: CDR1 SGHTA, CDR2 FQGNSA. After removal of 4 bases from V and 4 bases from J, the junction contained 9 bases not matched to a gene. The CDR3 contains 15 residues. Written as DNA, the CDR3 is TGTGCCAGCAGCTACGAAGGACAGGGCTTTTACGAGCAGTACTTC. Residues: CASSYEGQGFYEQYF.

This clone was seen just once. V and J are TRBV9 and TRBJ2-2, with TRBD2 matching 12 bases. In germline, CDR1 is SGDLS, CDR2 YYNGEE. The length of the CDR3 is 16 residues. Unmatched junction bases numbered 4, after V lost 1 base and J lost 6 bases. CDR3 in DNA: TGTGCCAGCAGCGTATCTAGCGGGGGGGCCCCCGGGGAGCTGTTTTTT. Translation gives CASSVSSGGAPGELFF.

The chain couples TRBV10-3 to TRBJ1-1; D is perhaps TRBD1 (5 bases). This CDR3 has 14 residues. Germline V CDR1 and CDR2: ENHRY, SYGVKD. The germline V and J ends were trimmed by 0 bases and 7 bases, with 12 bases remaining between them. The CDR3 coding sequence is TGTGCCATCAGTGAGTCTGGCCCAGGGAATGAAGCTTTCTTT. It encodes CAISESGPGNEAFF.

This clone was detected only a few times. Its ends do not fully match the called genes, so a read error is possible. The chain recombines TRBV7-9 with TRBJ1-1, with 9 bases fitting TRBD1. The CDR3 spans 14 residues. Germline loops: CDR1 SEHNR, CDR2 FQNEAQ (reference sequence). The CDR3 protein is CASSYDRGNAEAFF. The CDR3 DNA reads TGTGCCAGCAGCTACGACAGGGGGAACGCTGAAGCTTTCTTT. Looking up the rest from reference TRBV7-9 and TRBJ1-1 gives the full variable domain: DTGVSQNPRHKITKRGQNVTFRCDPISEHNRLYWYRQTLGQGPEFLTYFQNEAQLEKSRLLSDRFSAERPKGSFSTLEIQRTEQGDSAMYLCASSYDRGNAEAFFGQGTRLTVV.

The CDR3 DNA is TGTGCCAGCAGCTTATGGGGCGAACTAGCGGGGGGCCACAATGAGCAGTTCTTC. It codes for CASSLWGELAGGHNEQFF. V is TRBV7-3 and J is TRBJ2-1; 12 bases fit TRBD2. After removal of 2 bases from V and 5 bases from J, the junction contained 10 bases not matched to a gene. Germline V gene sequence: CDR1 SGHTA, CDR2 FQGTGA. The CDR3 sequence is 18 residues long.

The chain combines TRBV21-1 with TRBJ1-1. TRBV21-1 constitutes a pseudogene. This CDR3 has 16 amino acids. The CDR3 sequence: CASSTYRSTPNTEAFF. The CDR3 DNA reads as TGTGCCAGCAGCACGTATAGATCCACCCCGAACACTGAAGCTTTCTTT.

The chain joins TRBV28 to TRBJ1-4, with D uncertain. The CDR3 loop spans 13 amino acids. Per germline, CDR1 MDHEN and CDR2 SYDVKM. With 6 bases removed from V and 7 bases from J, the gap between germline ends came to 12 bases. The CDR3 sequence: CASRDPASEKLFF. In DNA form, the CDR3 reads TGTGCCAGCAGAGACCCAGCGAGTGAAAAACTGTTTTTT.

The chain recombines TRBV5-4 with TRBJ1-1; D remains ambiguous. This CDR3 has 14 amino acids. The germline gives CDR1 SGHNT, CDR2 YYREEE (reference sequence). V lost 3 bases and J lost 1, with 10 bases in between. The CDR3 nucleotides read TGTGCCAGCAGCTCTCTAGCGGCGAACACTGAAGCTTTCTTT. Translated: CASSSLAANTEAFF. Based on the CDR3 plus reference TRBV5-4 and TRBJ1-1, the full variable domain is ETGVTQSPTHLIKTRGQQVTLRCSSQSGHNTVSWYQQALGQGPQFIFQYYREEENGRGNFPPRFSGLQFPNYSSELNVNALELDDSALYLCASSSLAANTEAFFGQGTRLTVV.

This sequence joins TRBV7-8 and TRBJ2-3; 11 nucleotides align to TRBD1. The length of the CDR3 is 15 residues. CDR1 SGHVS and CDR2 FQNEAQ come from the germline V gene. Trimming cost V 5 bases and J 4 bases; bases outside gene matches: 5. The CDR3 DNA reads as TGTGCCAGCAGCCGGGGGACAGGGGGAGCAGATACGCAGTATTTT. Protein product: CASSRGTGGADTQYF.

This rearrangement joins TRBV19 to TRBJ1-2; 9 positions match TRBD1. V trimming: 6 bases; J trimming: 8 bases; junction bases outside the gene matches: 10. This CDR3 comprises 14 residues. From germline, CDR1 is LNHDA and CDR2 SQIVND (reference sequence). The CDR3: CASSLQGAQGGYTF. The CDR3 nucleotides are TGTGCCAGTAGCCTACAGGGGGCTCAAGGAGGCTACACCTTC.

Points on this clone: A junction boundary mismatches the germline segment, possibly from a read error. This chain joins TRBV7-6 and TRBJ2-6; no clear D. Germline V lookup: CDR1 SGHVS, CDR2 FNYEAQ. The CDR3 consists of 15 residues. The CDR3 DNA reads TGTGCCAGCAGCCCGCAGTCCTCTGTGGCCAACGTCCTGACTTTC. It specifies CASSPQSSVANVLTF. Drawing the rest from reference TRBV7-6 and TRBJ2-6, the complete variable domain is GAGVSQSPRYKVTKRGQDVALRCDPISGHVSLYWYRQALGQGPEFLTYFNYEAQQDKSGLPNDRFSAERPEGSISTLTIQRTEQRDSAMYRCASSPQSSVANVLTFGAGSRLTVL.

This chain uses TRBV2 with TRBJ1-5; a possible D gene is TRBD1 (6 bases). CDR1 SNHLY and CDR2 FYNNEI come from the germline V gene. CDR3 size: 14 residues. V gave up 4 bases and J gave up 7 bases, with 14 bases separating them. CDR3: CASSVRGARQPQHF. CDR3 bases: TGTGCCAGCAGTGTGCGGGGGGCTAGGCAGCCCCAGCATTTT.

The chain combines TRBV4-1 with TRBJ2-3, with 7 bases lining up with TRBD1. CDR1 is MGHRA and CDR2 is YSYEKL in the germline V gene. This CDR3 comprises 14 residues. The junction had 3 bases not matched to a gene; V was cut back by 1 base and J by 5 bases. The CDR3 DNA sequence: TGCGCCAGCAGCCAAGGGACAGGTCGAGATACGCAGTATTTT. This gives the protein CASSQGTGRDTQYF.

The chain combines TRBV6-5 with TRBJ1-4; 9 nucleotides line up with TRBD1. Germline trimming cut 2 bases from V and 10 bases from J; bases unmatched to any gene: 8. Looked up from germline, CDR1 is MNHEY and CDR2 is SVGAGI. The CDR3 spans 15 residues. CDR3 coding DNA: TGTGCCAGCAGTTACCAGGGACAGGGTAGCGGAAAACTGTTTTTT. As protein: CASSYQGQGSGKLFF.

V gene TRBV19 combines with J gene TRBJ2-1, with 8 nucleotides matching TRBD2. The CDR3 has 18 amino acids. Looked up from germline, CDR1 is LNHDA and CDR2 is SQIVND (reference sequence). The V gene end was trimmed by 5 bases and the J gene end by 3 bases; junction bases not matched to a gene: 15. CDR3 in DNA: TGTGCCAGTAGTCCTTCCCTGACAGCGGGGGAAGTCTACAATGAGCAGTTCTTC. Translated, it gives CASSPSLTAGEVYNEQFF.

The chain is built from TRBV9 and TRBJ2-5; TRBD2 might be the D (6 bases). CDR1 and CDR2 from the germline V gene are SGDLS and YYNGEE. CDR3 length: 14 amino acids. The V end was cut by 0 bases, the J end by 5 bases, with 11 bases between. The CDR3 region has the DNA TGTGCCAGCAGCGTAGGGATAGCGGCGGAGACCCAGTACTTC. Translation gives CASSVGIAAETQYF.

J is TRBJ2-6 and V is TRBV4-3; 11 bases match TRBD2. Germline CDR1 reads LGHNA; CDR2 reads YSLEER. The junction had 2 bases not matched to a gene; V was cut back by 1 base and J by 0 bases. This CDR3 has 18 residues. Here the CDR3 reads CASSQGLAGFSGANVLTF. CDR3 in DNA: TGCGCCAGCAGCCAAGGACTAGCGGGGTTCTCTGGGGCCAACGTCCTGACTTTC.

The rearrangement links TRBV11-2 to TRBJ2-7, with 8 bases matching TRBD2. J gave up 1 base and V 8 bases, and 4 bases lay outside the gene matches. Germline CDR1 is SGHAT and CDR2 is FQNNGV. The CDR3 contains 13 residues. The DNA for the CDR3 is TGTGCCAGCTCTAGCGGGCCTTCCTACGAGCAGTACTTC. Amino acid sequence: CASSSGPSYEQYF.

CDR3 residues: CASSQGTGAYGYTF. The CDR3 DNA sequence: TGCGCCAGCAGCCAAGGGACAGGGGCCTATGGCTACACCTTC. The V and J genes are TRBV4-1 and TRBJ1-2; 9 positions agree with TRBD1. The CDR3 is 14 residues long. Trimming took 1 base from V and 4 from J; bases not matched to a gene: 1. CDR1 and CDR2 (germline): MGHRA, YSYEKL.